This T cell receptor (beta chain) was retrieved from a study of T cells in tuberculosis. The assay was immunoSEQ multiplex PCR, and TCRdb's table has in-frame clones only and misses some. The profile covers 25,000 to 35,000 clones, with about 91% appearing a single time and around 7% taken by the ten largest. Time point here: new active TB diagnosis, blood taken before or within 7 days of starting treatment. Each patient had positive sputum smear microscopy and/or positive culture. This specimen was PBMCs, taken at tuberculosis diagnosis. The sequence was obtained from an adult with tuberculosis.

For the CDR3, the DNA is TGTGCCAGCAGCTTCGGGACAGGGGAAATCAACTATGGCTACACCTTC. It encodes CASSFGTGEINYGYTF. V gene TRBV7-9 combines with J gene TRBJ1-2; 10 bases map to TRBD1. Germline CDR1 SEHNR, CDR2 FQNEAQ (reference sequence). V trimming: 3 bases; J trimming: 2 bases; junction bases outside the gene matches: 6. This CDR3 spans 16 amino acids.